Reported below is one T cell receptor (beta chain). Its antigen is as yet unknown. Generation of TCR beta libraries employed quantitative 5'-RACE incorporating molecular barcodes. Each CDR3 protein gets one entry after TCRdb re-called the 5' RACE reads with MiXCR. Found here are around 390,000 distinct CDR3 sequences, 20% to 25% of them singletons; the top ten hold approximately 15%. This specimen comes from a study of CD8 T cells in ankylosing spondylitis. Findings and caveats of the study: Several highly homologous variants made up a TCR beta motif, and this motif appeared characteristic of ankylosing spondylitis blood.

The CDR3 length is 18 residues. The V and J ends lost 5 bases and 1 base, in that order; junction bases with no gene match: 7. The germline V gene encodes CDR1 MNHEY and CDR2 SMNVEV (reference sequence). The sequencing sample was made of blood, either unsorted or a sorted T cell fraction (not recorded which). The sequence was obtained from a male donor with ankylosing spondylitis. The rearrangement uses TRBV27 and TRBJ2-2; 13 bases are a match to TRBD2. The CDR3 DNA is TGTGCCAGCAGTAAGGGACTAGCGGGAAAGCTGAACACCGGGGAGCTGTTTTTT. Translating gives CASSKGLAGKLNTGELFF.